Following are 30 T cell receptor beta chains from one sample sequenced in a study of immune evolution from preneoplasia to lung adenocarcinoma. Profiled with immunoSEQ multiplex PCR; TCRdb holds only in-frame clones, not every one. The sample shows around 10,000 clones, around 87% of them seen only once. Sequenced material: FFPE invasive lung adenocarcinoma tissue. Every receptor here comes from a person aged 70 to 79 with invasive lung adenocarcinoma.

The chain employs TRBV29-1 and TRBJ2-5; the match to TRBD2 covers 9 bases. Germline V lookup: CDR1 SQVTM, CDR2 ANQGSEA. The CDR3 runs 14 residues. J was trimmed by 5 bases and V by 3 bases; bases with no gene match: 7. CDR3 DNA sequence: TGCAGCGTTGATGTCGCGGGAGGGCTTGAGACCCAGTACTTC. Amino acid sequence: CSVDVAGGLETQYF.

The rearrangement joins TRBV12-5 to TRBJ1-4; D is possibly TRBD1 (5 bases). Germline values: CDR1 LGHNT, CDR2 FRNRAP. V was shortened by 0 bases and J by 8 bases, with 16 bases between the two germline ends. This CDR3 spans 16 amino acids. CDR3 residues: CASGLVMGGLGEKLFF. CDR3 nucleotides: TGTGCTAGTGGTTTGGTAATGGGGGGATTGGGGGAAAAACTGTTTTTT.

The chain is built from TRBV5-1 and TRBJ2-7; TRBD2 is a possible D gene (7 bases). Germline V gene lookup returns CDR1 SGHRS and CDR2 YFSETQ. The CDR3 loop spans 13 amino acids. Trimming cost V 6 bases and J 2 bases, with 12 bases left between them. The CDR3 sequence: CASNRGDTYEQYF. Written as DNA, the CDR3 is TGCGCCAGCAACCGGGGGGACACCTACGAGCAGTACTTC.

This chain joins TRBV6-1 and TRBJ1-5, with D uncertain. The ends were cut back, 1 base at V and 2 bases at J, with 12 bases in the middle. Germline CDR1 reads MNHNS; CDR2 reads SASEGT. This CDR3 region has 16 residues. The CDR3 nucleotides are TGTGCCAGCAGTGAAGGGGTCCGTTGGGGCAATCAGCCCCAGCATTTT. Its protein product is CASSEGVRWGNQPQHF.

The chain joins TRBV18 to TRBJ2-3, with 11 positions matching TRBD2. V lost 6 bases, J lost 3 bases, and 2 bases stayed unmatched. Germline CDR1 and CDR2: KGHSH and LQKENI. This CDR3 region has 14 residues. The DNA for the CDR3 is TGTGCCAGCTCCGGGACTAGCGGAACAGATACGCAGTATTTT. Amino acids: CASSGTSGTDTQYF.

This sequence joins TRBV7-9 and TRBJ2-7; no firm D call. Trimming took 5 bases from V and 6 from J, leaving 11 bases between them. The length of the CDR3 is 12 residues. Per the germline V gene, CDR1 is SEHNR and CDR2 is FQNEAQ (reference sequence). DNA of the CDR3: TGTGCCAGCAGCCCCTCTCCGGGCGAGCAGTACTTC. Amino acids: CASSPSPGEQYF.

The chain couples TRBV6-5 to TRBJ2-7, with 11 bases aligning to TRBD2. This CDR3 is built from 14 residues. The V gene end was trimmed by 6 bases and the J gene end by 7 bases; junction bases not matched to a gene: 8. Germline V CDR1 and CDR2: MNHEY, SVGAGI. The CDR3 loop is CASSPTSGKGEQYF. The CDR3 region has the DNA TGTGCCAGCAGCCCGACTAGCGGGAAGGGAGAGCAGTACTTC.

J is TRBJ2-7 and V is TRBV6-1; the match to TRBD1 covers 7 bases. CDR3 size: 14 residues. V shed 2 bases and J 6 bases; nucleotides not matched to a gene: 7. Per germline, CDR1 MNHNS and CDR2 SASEGT. The DNA for the CDR3 is TGTGCCAGCAGTGAATATGACAGGGTCAGCGAGCAGTACTTC. This translates into CASSEYDRVSEQYF.

The chain carries TRBV19 and TRBJ1-5, with D unresolved. In germline, CDR1 is LNHDA, CDR2 SQIVND (reference sequence). This CDR3 comprises 15 residues. Deletions cut 5 bases from V and 4 bases from J, with 15 bases between. CDR3 amino acids: CASSPNSGLNQPQHF. In DNA form, the CDR3 reads TGTGCCAGTAGTCCCAACTCCGGGCTTAATCAGCCCCAGCATTTT.

The V call is TRBV7-9, the J call TRBJ2-3; D might be TRBD1 or TRBD2, each matching 6 bases. The CDR3 contains 16 residues. V was clipped by 2 bases and J by 1 base, with 13 bases between them. Germline V gene data show CDR1 as SEHNR and CDR2 as FQNEAQ (reference sequence). CDR3 DNA sequence: TGTGCCAGCAGCTTATGGGGGGCGGGCGGCACAGATACGCAGTATTTT. Its translation: CASSLWGAGGTDTQYF.

This chain links TRBV30 with TRBJ2-6, with TRBD1 matching over 8 bases. CDR3 size: 15 residues. V was pared by 5 bases and J by 0 bases, with 3 bases of the junction left unmatched. The V gene's germline CDR1 is GTSNPN and CDR2 SVGIG (reference sequence). The CDR3 loop reads CAWSGQGSGANVLTF. CDR3 DNA sequence: TGTGCCTGGTCCGGACAGGGCTCTGGGGCCAACGTCCTGACTTTC.

This chain links TRBV20-1 with TRBJ2-1; the D is unclear. Germline V CDR1 and CDR2: DFQATT, SNEGSKA (reference sequence). CDR3 size: 11 residues. Trimming took 6 bases from V and 6 from J, leaving 9 bases between them. The CDR3 coding sequence is TGCAGTGCAGGGTTGCGCAATGAGCAGTTCTTC. Its translation: CSAGLRNEQFF.

The chain is built from TRBV30 and TRBJ1-2; TRBD1 might be the D (5 bases). There are 12 residues in the CDR3. V dropped 2 bases and J dropped 8 bases, with 12 bases sitting between them. CDR1 is GTSNPN, CDR2 SVGIG, per germline (reference sequence). The CDR3 nucleotides read TGTGCCTGGAGTTATTCAGGGCAAGGCTACACCTTC. Encoded protein: CAWSYSGQGYTF.

This rearrangement joins TRBV9 to TRBJ2-1, with TRBD1 identical over 9 bases. The CDR3 contains 15 residues. Germline V gene sequence: CDR1 SGDLS, CDR2 YYNGEE. Trimming took 2 bases from V and 5 from J; bases not matched to a gene: 5. The CDR3 is CASSVGGTGNNEQFF. Here the CDR3 DNA reads TGTGCCAGCAGCGTTGGGGGGACAGGGAACAATGAGCAGTTCTTC. Supplemented by reference TRBV9 and TRBJ2-1, the full variable domain reads DSGVTQTPKHLITATGQRVTLRCSPRSGDLSVYWYQQSLDQGLQFLIQYYNGEERAKGNILERFSAQQFPDLHSELNLSSLELGDSALYFCASSVGGTGNNEQFFGPGTRLTVL.

The chain is built from TRBV7-6 and TRBJ2-1; 16 nucleotides match TRBD2. The CDR3 is made up of 16 amino acids. Germline lookup yields CDR1 SGHVS and CDR2 FNYEAQ. V lost 5 bases, J lost 5 bases, and 3 bases stayed unmatched. In nucleotides, the CDR3 is TGTGCCAGCAGCCTTGGGACTAGCGGGGGGGACAATGAGCAGTTCTTC. Encoded protein: CASSLGTSGGDNEQFF.

V is TRBV7-6 and J is TRBJ2-3, with D unclear. The V gene lost 4 bases and the J gene lost 3 bases, with 5 bases spanning the gap. The CDR3 length is 12 residues. From germline, CDR1 is SGHVS and CDR2 FNYEAQ. The CDR3 nucleotides are TGTGCCAGCAGCTCCCGAACAGATACGCAGTATTTT. The encoded protein is CASSSRTDTQYF.

The rearrangement links TRBV9 to TRBJ1-4; 7 bases align to TRBD1. The CDR3 has 14 residues. J was trimmed by 5 bases and V by 3 bases; bases with no gene match: 4. CDR1 and CDR2 from the germline V gene are SGDLS and YYNGEE. The CDR3 DNA sequence: TGTGCCAGCAGCGGACAGGGCAGGAATGAAAAACTGTTTTTT. Its protein product is CASSGQGRNEKLFF.

The chain links TRBV11-2 to TRBJ2-5; TRBD2 agrees at 9 bases. The CDR3 covers 14 residues. The trim removed 6 bases at V and 4 bases at J, leaving 6 bases unmatched. Germline loops: CDR1 SGHAT, CDR2 FQNNGV. CDR3 loop: CASSQRGVGETQYF. Written as DNA, the CDR3 is TGTGCCAGCAGTCAGCGGGGGGTGGGAGAGACCCAGTACTTC.

The chain is built from TRBV11-3 and TRBJ1-1, with D possibly TRBD1 on 5 matching bases. V lost 3 bases and J 5 bases, leaving 10 bases between the germline ends. This CDR3 contains 13 residues. The germline gives CDR1 SGHNT, CDR2 YENEEA. CDR3 loop: CASSFQGGTEAFF. The CDR3 DNA reads as TGTGCCAGCAGCTTTCAGGGTGGAACTGAAGCTTTCTTT.

This clone occurred a few times. The V gene is TRBV4-1, the J gene TRBJ2-3, with D unresolved. The length of the CDR3 is 16 residues. Looked up from germline, CDR1 is MGHRA and CDR2 is YSYEKL. V lost 4 bases and J 1 base, leaving 15 bases between the germline ends. DNA for the CDR3: TGCGCCAGCAGCCTCGACCCGGGCTATGGCACAGATACGCAGTATTTT. Amino acids: CASSLDPGYGTDTQYF.

The chain joins TRBV4-2 to TRBJ1-4, with D hard to call. The V end was cut by 0 bases, the J end by 5 bases, with 13 bases between. Per germline, CDR1 LGHNA and CDR2 YNFKEQ. CDR3 size: 16 residues. The chain's CDR3 is CASSQDPTVYNEKLFF. The CDR3 coding sequence is TGTGCCAGCAGCCAAGATCCAACAGTCTACAATGAAAAACTGTTTTTT.

V usage is TRBV7-9 and J usage is TRBJ2-5; perhaps TRBD2 as D (6 bases). V dropped 4 bases and J dropped 2 bases, with 17 bases sitting between them. CDR1 SEHNR and CDR2 FQNEAQ come from the germline V gene (reference sequence). The CDR3 covers 16 residues. CDR3 nucleotides: TGTGCCAGCAGCTCGGAACCGGGACTTAGACAAGAGACCCAGTACTTC. Its protein is CASSSEPGLRQETQYF.

This clone was found once. The chain joins TRBV7-8 to TRBJ2-3; maybe TRBD2 (7 bases). From germline, CDR1 is SGHVS and CDR2 FQNEAQ. The V gene lost 0 bases and the J gene lost 2 bases, with 12 bases spanning the gap. The length of the CDR3 is 16 residues. CDR3 in amino acids: CASSLAYGGHTDTQYF. The CDR3 DNA reads TGTGCCAGCAGCTTAGCATACGGGGGGCACACAGATACGCAGTATTTT.

The V gene is TRBV6-1, the J gene TRBJ2-3; TRBD1 might be the D (6 bases). The germline V gene encodes CDR1 MNHNS and CDR2 SASEGT. This CDR3 spans 15 amino acids. Trimming stripped 10 bases from V and 0 bases from J, with 17 bases between. CDR3 DNA sequence: TGTGCCACCAACAGGGCGAGATTGAGCACAGATACGCAGTATTTT. This codes for CATNRARLSTDTQYF.

The genes are TRBV19 and TRBJ2-3, with 10 positions matching TRBD2. The germline V gene has CDR1 LNHDA and CDR2 SQIVND (reference sequence). J lost 0 bases, V lost 4 bases, and 1 base had no gene match. The length of the CDR3 is 15 residues. This chain's CDR3 is CASSTGLASTDTQYF. DNA of the CDR3: TGTGCCAGTAGTACGGGACTAGCGAGCACAGATACGCAGTATTTT.

The chain joins TRBV7-9 to TRBJ1-4; TRBD1 might be the D (5 bases). V lost 5 bases to trimming and J lost 7 bases, with 23 bases between them. The germline V gene has CDR1 SEHNR and CDR2 FQNEAQ (reference sequence). The CDR3 has 17 residues. The CDR3 sequence: CASSIEGRSKSGEKLFF. Written as DNA, the CDR3 is TGTGCCAGCAGCATCGAGGGACGTTCCAAGTCCGGTGAAAAACTGTTTTTT. Combining the CDR3 with reference TRBV7-9 and TRBJ1-4 gives the whole variable domain DTGVSQNPRHKITKRGQNVTFRCDPISEHNRLYWYRQTLGQGPEFLTYFQNEAQLEKSRLLSDRFSAERPKGSFSTLEIQRTEQGDSAMYLCASSIEGRSKSGEKLFFGSGTQLSVL.

The genes are TRBV9 and TRBJ1-1; 9 bases align to TRBD1. Germline loops: CDR1 SGDLS, CDR2 YYNGEE. The junction had 12 bases not matched to a gene; V was cut back by 4 bases and J by 5 bases. The CDR3 is 16 amino acids. CDR3 region: CASSPRLGQGRTEAFF. CDR3 DNA: TGTGCCAGCAGCCCCCGATTGGGACAGGGCAGAACTGAAGCTTTCTTT.

The genes are TRBV6-6 and TRBJ2-1; D might be TRBD2 (6 bases). V lost 6 bases and J 7 bases, leaving 13 bases between the germline ends. The CDR3 is 13 amino acids. CDR1 is MNHNY, CDR2 SVGAGI, per germline (reference sequence). CDR3 in amino acids: CASSSPGLNEQFF. The CDR3 coding sequence is TGTGCCAGCAGCTCCCCAGGACTAAATGAGCAGTTCTTC.

The gene calls are TRBV28 and TRBJ1-4; 8 bases agree with TRBD1. The CDR3 extends over 15 amino acids. V lost 6 bases to trimming and J lost 7 bases; unmatched junction nucleotides: 10. CDR1 and CDR2 from the germline V gene are MDHEN and SYDVKM. The CDR3 is CASSTIQGASEKLFF. In DNA, the CDR3 is TGTGCCAGCAGCACCATCCAGGGGGCTAGTGAAAAACTGTTTTTT.

The chain combines TRBV19 with TRBJ1-3; no clear D. Trimming pared 5 bases from V and 2 bases from J, leaving 10 bases between. The CDR3 has 14 residues. Germline values: CDR1 LNHDA, CDR2 SQIVND (reference sequence). CDR3 amino acids: CASSPLAAGNTIYF. The DNA for the CDR3 is TGTGCCAGTAGTCCCCTGGCTGCTGGAAACACCATATATTTT.